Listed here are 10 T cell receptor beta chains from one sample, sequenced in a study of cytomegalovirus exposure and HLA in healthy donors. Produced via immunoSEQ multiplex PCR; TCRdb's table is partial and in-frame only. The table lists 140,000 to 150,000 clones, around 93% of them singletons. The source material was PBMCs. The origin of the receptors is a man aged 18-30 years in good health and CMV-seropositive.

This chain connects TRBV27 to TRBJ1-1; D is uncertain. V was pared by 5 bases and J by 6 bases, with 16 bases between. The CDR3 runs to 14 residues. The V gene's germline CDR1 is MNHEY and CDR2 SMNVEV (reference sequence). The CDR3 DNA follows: TGTGCCAGCAGTCAAGCCCCTTTTCTTGCTGAAGCTTTCTTT. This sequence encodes CASSQAPFLAEAFF.

CDR3 bases: TGTGCCAGCAGCGCGGACAGGACAAATGAAGCTTTCTTT. Protein sequence: CASSADRTNEAFF. The gene calls are TRBV5-8 and TRBJ1-1; TRBD1 aligns across 7 bases. Germline CDR1 reads SGHTS; CDR2 reads YDEGEE. This CDR3 contains 13 residues. Trimming removed 4 bases from V and 7 bases from J; junction bases left unmatched: 7.

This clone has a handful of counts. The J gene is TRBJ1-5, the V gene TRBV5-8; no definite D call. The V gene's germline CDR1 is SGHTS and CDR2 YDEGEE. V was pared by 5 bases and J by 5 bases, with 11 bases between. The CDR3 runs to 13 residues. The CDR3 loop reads CASSQHADQPQHF. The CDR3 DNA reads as TGTGCCAGCAGTCAACACGCGGATCAGCCCCAGCATTTT.

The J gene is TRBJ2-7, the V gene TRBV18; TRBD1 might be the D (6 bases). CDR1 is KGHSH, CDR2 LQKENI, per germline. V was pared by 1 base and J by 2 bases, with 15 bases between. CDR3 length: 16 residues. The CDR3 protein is CASSPREPGATYEQYF. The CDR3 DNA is TGTGCCAGCTCACCACGAGAGCCAGGGGCCACCTACGAGCAGTACTTC.

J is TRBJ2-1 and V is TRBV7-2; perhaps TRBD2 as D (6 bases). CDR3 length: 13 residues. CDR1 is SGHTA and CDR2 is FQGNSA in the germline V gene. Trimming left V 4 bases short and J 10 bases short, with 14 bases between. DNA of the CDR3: TGTGCCAGCAGCTCAAGACTAGTCCCGGAGCAGTTCTTC. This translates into CASSSRLVPEQFF. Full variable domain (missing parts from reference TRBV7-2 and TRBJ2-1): GAGVSQSPSNKVTEKGKDVELRCDPISGHTALYWYRQSLGQGLEFLIYFQGNSAPDKSGLPSDRFSAERTGGSVSTLTIQRTQQEDSAVYLCASSSRLVPEQFFGPGTRLTVL.

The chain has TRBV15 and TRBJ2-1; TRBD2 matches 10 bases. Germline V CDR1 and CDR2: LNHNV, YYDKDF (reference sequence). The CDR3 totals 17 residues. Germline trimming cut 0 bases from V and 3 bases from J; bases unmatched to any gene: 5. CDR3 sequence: CATSRDGTSEYYNEQFF. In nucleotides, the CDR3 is TGTGCCACCAGCAGAGATGGGACTAGCGAATACTACAATGAGCAGTTCTTC.

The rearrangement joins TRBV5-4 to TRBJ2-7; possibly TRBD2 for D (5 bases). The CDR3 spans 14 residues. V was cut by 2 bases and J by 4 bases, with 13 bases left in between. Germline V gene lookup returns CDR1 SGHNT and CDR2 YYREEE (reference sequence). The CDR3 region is CASSFDPGEYEQYF. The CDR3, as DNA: TGTGCCAGCAGCTTCGACCCCGGGGAATACGAGCAGTACTTC. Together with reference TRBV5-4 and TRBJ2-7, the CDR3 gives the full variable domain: ETGVTQSPTHLIKTRGQQVTLRCSSQSGHNTVSWYQQALGQGPQFIFQYYREEENGRGNFPPRFSGLQFPNYSSELNVNALELDDSALYLCASSFDPGEYEQYFGPGTRLTVT.

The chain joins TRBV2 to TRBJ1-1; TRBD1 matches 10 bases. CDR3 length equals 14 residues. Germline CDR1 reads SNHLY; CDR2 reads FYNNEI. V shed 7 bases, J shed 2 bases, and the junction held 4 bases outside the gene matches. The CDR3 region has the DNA TGTGCCAGCAAAGGGACAGGGGAAAACACTGAAGCTTTCTTT. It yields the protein CASKGTGENTEAFF. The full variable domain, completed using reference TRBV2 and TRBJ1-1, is EPEVTQTPSHQVTQMGQEVILRCVPISNHLYFYWYRQILGQKVEFLVSFYNNEISEKSEIFDDQFSVERPDGSNFTLKIRSTKLEDSAMYFCASKGTGENTEAFFGQGTRLTVV.

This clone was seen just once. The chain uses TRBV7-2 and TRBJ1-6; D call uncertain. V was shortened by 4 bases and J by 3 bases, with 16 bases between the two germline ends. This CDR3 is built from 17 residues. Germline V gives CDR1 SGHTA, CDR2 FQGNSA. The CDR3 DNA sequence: TGTGCCAGCAGCTCGACTCCTCCCGCCGTCTATAATTCACCCCTCCACTTT. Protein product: CASSSTPPAVYNSPLHF.

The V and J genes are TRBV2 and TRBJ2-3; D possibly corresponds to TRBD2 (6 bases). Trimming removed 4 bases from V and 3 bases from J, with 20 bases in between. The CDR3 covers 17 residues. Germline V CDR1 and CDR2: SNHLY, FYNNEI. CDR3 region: CASSVFSGPQGTDTQYF. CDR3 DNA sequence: TGTGCCAGCAGTGTTTTTAGCGGACCCCAAGGGACAGATACGCAGTATTTT.